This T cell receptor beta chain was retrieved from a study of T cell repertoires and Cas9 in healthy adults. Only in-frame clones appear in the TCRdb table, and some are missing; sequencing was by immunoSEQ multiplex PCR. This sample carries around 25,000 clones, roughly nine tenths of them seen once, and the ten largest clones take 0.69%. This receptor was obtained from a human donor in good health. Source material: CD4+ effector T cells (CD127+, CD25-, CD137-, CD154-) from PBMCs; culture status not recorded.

The CDR3 here is CASRKTTDTQYF. DNA of the CDR3: TGTGCCAGCAGAAAGACCACAGATACGCAGTATTTT. The J gene is TRBJ2-3, the V gene TRBV27, with D uncertain. Germline loops: CDR1 MNHEY, CDR2 SMNVEV (reference sequence). V lost 6 bases to trimming and J lost 2 bases, with 6 bases between them. This CDR3 has 12 amino acids.